The following is a TCR beta chain sequence with its context. Its target is unknown. Each donor's status was that of a healthy bone marrow donor. Germline CDR1 is SGHAT and CDR2 is FQNNGV. V lost 2 bases and J 5 bases, leaving 15 bases between the germline ends. The CDR3 sequence is 15 residues long. These data originate in a study of cytomegalovirus exposure and HLA in healthy donors. The primer mix had 60 Vbeta and 13 Jbeta primers. Profiling relied on immunoSEQ multiplex PCR, and the TCRdb table lists in-frame clones only, not all of them. Found here are tens of thousands of clones, 53% of them singletons; the top ten hold more than 5%. Study-level points and caveats: TCR beta chains associated with HLA were, in a later analysis, more clonally expanded than equally common others.

The TCR originated in a woman aged 40 to 50 in good health and CMV-seropositive. V is TRBV11-2 and J is TRBJ1-2, with D perhaps matching TRBD1 (5 bases). The material sequenced was PBMCs. CDR3 DNA sequence: TGTGCCAGCAGCTTAAATTCTGACAGAGAATATGGCTACACCTTC. Translated, it gives CASSLNSDREYGYTF.